This T cell receptor beta chain was sequenced during a study of T cell responses to AZD1222 COVID-19 vaccine (TCRdb year 2021). Study-level background: AZD1222 recipients with second doses at about 4 weeks or about 12 weeks were pooled, because spike-specific TCR depth and breadth did not differ between schedules. TCR sequencing covered fewer than 250 trial participants: approximately 200 given two doses of AZD1222 and about 26 given two doses of MenACWY control vaccine. Enrollment into the trials was organized by age into subgroups of 18-55, 56-69 and 70-plus years, and those subgroups contained roughly 150, 30 and 60 TCR-sequenced participants, respectively.

Here is what the overall study found, with its caveats: Conclusions about previously exposed vaccinees were limited because only six or seven AZD1222 recipients were SARS-CoV-2 seropositive at baseline. Nearly half of unique spike-specific TCRs reportedly recognized epitopes outside regions mutated in the B.1.351 and B.1.1.7 variants. Spike-specific TCR breadth and depth rose significantly after two AZD1222 doses compared with day 0 and with MenACWY recipients. Vaccine-associated CD4 TCRs spanned the whole spike protein, with dominant responses in regions 160-218 and 743-854. Most participants were white British and females outnumbered males, and the authors suggested that clonal diversity may have been underestimated. Because no day 14 peak-response samples were available, the repertoires could be characterized only after the peak T cell response. The 56-69-year group was small, and its depth increase did not reach significance, likely because of low power.

V drops 6 bases and J drops 3 bases, leaving 12 bases in between. From the cysteine up to the phenylalanine, the CDR3 has a length of 14 residues. CDR3 DNA only is kept here, 42 bases in frame from base 1. Taken from the germline V gene, the CDR1 and CDR2 loops are MDHEN and SYDVKM. Regarding this clone: Its recognized antigen is unknown. No much larger clone exists at a distance of one base, and base qualities are not known.

The time point label of this sample denotes: baseline before first vaccination. The vaccinee samples were drawn from two UK trials, COV001 and COV002, one of which was a single-blind randomized controlled phase 2/3 trial testing AZD1222 (ChAdOx1 nCoV-19) in healthy adults. For TCRbeta chain sequencing, PBMC samples were collected from trial participants at day 0 and at day 28 after the second dose. The CDR3 regions of human TCRbeta chains were analyzed by immunosequencing. The paper's processing steps were these. Repertoire TCRs were checked for matches against a reference library of SARS-CoV-2-specific TCRs that had been generated using the MIRA antigen-specificity platform. Breadth meant the fraction of unique TCRs that were SARS-CoV-2-associated, whereas depth meant the fraction of total T cells that were SARS-CoV-2-associated. Each spike-specific TCR was assigned to its reactive spike region and to a CD4 or CD8 class using the MIRA data. Log10-transformed breadth and depth values were compared by one-way ANOVA with Sidak's multiple comparisons tests. TCRdb holds this immuneACCESS table with in-frame rearrangements only. Some clones are missing; in checked studies, unresolved V genes explain under half, and the rest has no known cause. That table furnishes V, J and clone size, whereas the DNA furnished D and trimming. Counted in this sample were 150,000 to 200,000 clones; around 93% of them appeared once. The ten largest make up around 4% of the sample.

This TCR came from an adult in good health. The chain couples TRBV28 to TRBJ2-1, with TRBD1 tentatively as D gene (5 bases match). The sequencing here drew on peripheral blood, taken on day 0 of AZD1222 vaccination. The nucleotide sequence is TGTGCCAGCAGACCCAGGGCTAGCTACAATGAGCAGTTCTTC. Translated, it gives CASRPRASYNEQFF.